Sequencing of this TCR beta chain was carried out in a study of blood T cell repertoires in COVID-19. Turning to the study itself: Italy, Spain and the United States were the sources of the convalescent and acute COVID-19 samples.

This clone showed up just once. Authors' analysis steps: Scientists estimated how many nucleated cells there were by amplifying reference gene primers. Method: immunoSEQ multiplex PCR; TCRdb's copy keeps in-frame clones and lacks some. V, J and clone size are those of that table, while D and trimming were read from the DNA. The sample holds 150,000 to 200,000 clones, about nine tenths seen once. Trimming took 1 base from V and 5 from J; bases not matched to a gene: 2. The germline V gene has CDR1 SGHRS and CDR2 YFSETQ. The CDR3 consists of 14 residues. The chain links TRBV5-1 to TRBJ1-4; 7 nucleotides align to TRBD1. The source is a man between 65 and 85 years old with acute or convalescent COVID-19. The sample taken for sequencing was peripheral blood. CDR3 amino acids: CASSLMTGNEKLFF. CDR3 sequence (DNA): TGCGCCAGCAGCTTGATGACAGGGAATGAAAAACTGTTTTTT.